The clone carrying this T cell receptor beta chain showed up many times. Its matching antigen is unknown. This sample was included in a study of CD8 T cells in ankylosing spondylitis. Study results and limitations: Earlier reports found some motif variants in synovial fluid and blood in reactive arthritis. Matched synovial fluid from ankylosing spondylitis patients was reported to be enriched for disease-linked clones. CD8+ cells made up the disease-linked clones, which were relatively rare in peripheral blood. Typical of ankylosing spondylitis blood, it appeared, was a TCR beta motif of eight highly homologous variants.

J was trimmed by 0 bases and V by 1 base; bases with no gene match: 11. Germline-derived CDR1 and CDR2 are SQVTM and ANQGSEA. CDR3 size: 19 residues. Quantitative molecular-barcoded 5'-RACE generated the TCR beta libraries. TCRdb ran MiXCR on the 5' RACE reads and lists one entry per CDR3 protein. The sample has some 220,000 distinct CDR3 sequences, around 6.6% seen once; the top ten hold 12% to 15%. The chain has TRBV29-1 and TRBJ2-1; 11 nucleotides align to TRBD2. The sample taken for sequencing was blood, either unsorted or a sorted T cell fraction (not recorded which). This sequence was found in a male donor with ankylosing spondylitis. The CDR3 DNA follows: TGCAGCGTTGAAGGGGTAAGGGGACTAGCGGAGAGCTCCTACAATGAGCAGTTCTTC. Its translation is CSVEGVRGLAESSYNEQFF.